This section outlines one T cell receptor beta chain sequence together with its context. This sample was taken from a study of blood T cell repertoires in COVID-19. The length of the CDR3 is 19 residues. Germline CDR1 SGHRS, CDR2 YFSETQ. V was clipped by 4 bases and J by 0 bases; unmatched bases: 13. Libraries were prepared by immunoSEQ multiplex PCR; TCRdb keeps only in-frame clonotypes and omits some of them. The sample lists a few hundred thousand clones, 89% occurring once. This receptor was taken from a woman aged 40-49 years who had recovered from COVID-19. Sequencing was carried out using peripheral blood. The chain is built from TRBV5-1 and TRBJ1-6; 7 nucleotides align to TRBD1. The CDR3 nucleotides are TGCGCCAGCAGCCAACCCACTGCGACAGGGAACTCCTATAATTCACCCCTCCACTTT. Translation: CASSQPTATGNSYNSPLHF.